This T cell receptor (beta chain) was observed in a study of shared clonotypes between healthy human individuals. Study-wide findings and caveats: Across subsets, estimated richness was generally greater for naive than for memory populations.

For sorted subsets, roughly 200 ng DNA per replicate equaled around 28,000 T cell genomes. Original data processing: ImmunoSEQ output lacked quality scores and full-length reads, limiting matched filtering. Clones were read by immunoSEQ multiplex PCR, and TCRdb kept only the in-frame ones, dropping some. V and J calls and clone size are as listed in that table; D and trimming were resolved from the DNA. The sample shows about 2.1 million clones, roughly 95% of them seen only once. The CDR3 extends over 13 amino acids. CDR1 is SQVTM, CDR2 ANQGSEA, per germline. V was clipped by 4 bases and J by 7 bases; unmatched bases: 8. About this clone itself: What it binds is unknown.

Positively selected for CCR7, the CD45RO-negative cells used as naive CD8 cells excluded terminally differentiated effector memory CD45RA+ cells. Among the donors, all were Caucasian adults who lived in Nashville, Tennessee. The chain links TRBV29-1 to TRBJ2-7; TRBD1 matches 9 bases. The source of this sequence is a man between 18 and 29 years old in good health. Some clones in this sample may be carry-over from other donors' samples. The sequenced sample consisted of naive CD8+ T cells from PBMCs. The CDR3 DNA is TGCAGCGTTGTCGGGACAGGGCTGGGGGAGCAGTACTTC. This gives the protein CSVVGTGLGEQYF.